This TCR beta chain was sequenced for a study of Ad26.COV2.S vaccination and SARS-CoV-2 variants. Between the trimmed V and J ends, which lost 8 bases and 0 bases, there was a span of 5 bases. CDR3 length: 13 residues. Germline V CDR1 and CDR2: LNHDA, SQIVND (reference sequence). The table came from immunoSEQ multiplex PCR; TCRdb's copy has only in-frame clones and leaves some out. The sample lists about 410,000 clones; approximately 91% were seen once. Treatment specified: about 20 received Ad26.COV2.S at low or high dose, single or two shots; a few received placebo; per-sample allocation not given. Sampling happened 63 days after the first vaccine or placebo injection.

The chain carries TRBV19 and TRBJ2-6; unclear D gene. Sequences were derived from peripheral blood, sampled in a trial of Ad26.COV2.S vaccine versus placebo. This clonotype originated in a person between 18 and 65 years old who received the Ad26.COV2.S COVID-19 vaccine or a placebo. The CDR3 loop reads CASGVSGANVLTF. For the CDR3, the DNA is TGTGCCAGTGGGGTCTCTGGGGCCAACGTCCTGACTTTC.